The rows below give T cell receptor beta chains drawn from one sample of a study of CD8+ T cells in alopecia areata. TCRdb keeps only in-frame clones here, not all; method: immunoSEQ multiplex PCR. The sample yields 110,000 to 150,000 clones, less than 75% seen once. The material sequenced was CD8+ T cells sorted from blood. These receptors originate from a human donor in good health. Each CDR3 is given with its conserved first and last residue. The D gene is left open where the match is weak. Expanded clones are given a class, and other clones once, few, many or no size at all.

V gene	J gene	D gene	clone size	CDR3 protein	CDR3 DNA
TRBV7-8	TRBJ2-1	TRBD2	.	CASSSAGGSGYNEQFF	TGTGCCAGCAGCTCCGCCGGAGGTAGCGGGTACAATGAGCAGTTCTTC
TRBV5-1	TRBJ1-1	.	once	CASSPPRTGNAQNTEAFF	TGCGCCAGCAGCCCGCCCCGCACAGGGAACGCTCAGAACACTGAAGCTTTCTTT
TRBV9	TRBJ2-1	.	.	CASSVEVSTYNEQFF	TGTGCCAGCAGCGTAGAGGTCTCAACCTACAATGAGCAGTTCTTC
TRBV7-9	TRBJ2-1	.	few	CASSSAVINEQFF	TGTGCCAGCAGCAGTGCCGTAATCAATGAGCAGTTCTTC
TRBV15	TRBJ2-7	TRBD2	.	CATSAGTSGIDEQYF	TGTGCCACCAGCGCCGGGACTAGCGGGATTGACGAGCAGTACTTC
TRBV6-6	TRBJ2-3	.	.	CASSYEMSPDTQYF	TGTGCCAGCAGTTACGAGATGTCCCCAGATACGCAGTATTTT
TRBV19	TRBJ1-5	.	.	CASSARVGQPQHF	TGTGCCAGTAGTGCCCGGGTGGGGCAGCCCCAGCATTTT
TRBV29-1	TRBJ1-1	.	.	CSVDGRSEAFF	TGCAGCGTTGATGGCAGGTCAGAAGCTTTCTTT
TRBV7-9	TRBJ1-2	TRBD1	few	CAGLTGGDGYTF	TGTGCCGGGTTAACAGGGGGCGATGGCTACACCTTC
TRBV29-1	TRBJ2-1	.	.	CSVEGGGGVAYNEQFF	TGCAGCGTTGAAGGTGGAGGGGGAGTTGCCTACAATGAGCAGTTCTTC
TRBV4-1	TRBJ2-7	TRBD2	few	CASSALAGAYEQYF	TGCGCCAGCAGCGCACTAGCGGGAGCCTACGAGCAGTACTTC
TRBV27	TRBJ2-2	.	.	CASSLSQGELFF	TGTGCCAGCAGTTTATCTCAGGGGGAGCTGTTTTTT
TRBV14	TRBJ2-3	.	.	CASSQFAADTQYF	TGTGCCAGCAGCCAATTCGCCGCAGATACGCAGTATTTT
TRBV19	TRBJ2-1	TRBD2	.	CASSILGEGRDEQFF	TGTGCCAGTAGTATTCTGGGGGAGGGCCGGGATGAGCAGTTCTTC
TRBV5-6	TRBJ2-7	.	.	CASSLVGTYEQYF	TGTGCCAGCAGCTTGGTGGGAACCTACGAGCAGTACTTC
TRBV2	TRBJ1-2	.	once	CASRGGDGYTF	TGTGCCAGCCGTGGGGGGGATGGCTACACCTTC